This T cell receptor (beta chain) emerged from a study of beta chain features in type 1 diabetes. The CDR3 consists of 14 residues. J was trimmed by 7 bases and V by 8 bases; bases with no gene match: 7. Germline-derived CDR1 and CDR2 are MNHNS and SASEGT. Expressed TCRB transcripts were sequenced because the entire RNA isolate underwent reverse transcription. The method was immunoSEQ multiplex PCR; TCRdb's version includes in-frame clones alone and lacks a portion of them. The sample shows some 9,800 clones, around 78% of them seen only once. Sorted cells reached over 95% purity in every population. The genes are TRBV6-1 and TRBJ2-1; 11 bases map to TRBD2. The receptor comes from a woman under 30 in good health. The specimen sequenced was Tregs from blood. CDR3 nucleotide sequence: TGTGCCAGCGGCTTTAGCGGGAGGGGGAATGAGCAGTTCTTC. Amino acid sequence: CASGFSGRGNEQFF.